These 18 T cell receptor beta chains share one sample of origin, sequenced in a study of control samples from healthy donors and cancer patients. TCRdb keeps only in-frame clones here, not all; method: immunoSEQ multiplex PCR. The repertoire holds about 54,000 clones, with around 97% as singletons. What was sequenced was blood. Receptors were obtained from a woman aged 25 to 39 in good health.

This chain uses TRBV6-6 with TRBJ2-2; 7 nucleotides line up with TRBD1. J lost 4 bases, V lost 10 bases, and 15 bases had no gene match. The CDR3 loop spans 16 amino acids. Germline CDR1 is MNHNY and CDR2 is SVGAGI (reference sequence). CDR3 nucleotide sequence: TGTGCCACCCGACAGGGTAGGGTCCCGAGCACCGGGGAGCTGTTTTTT. It yields the protein CATRQGRVPSTGELFF.

The rearrangement links TRBV29-1 to TRBJ1-2; D gene ambiguous. Trimming shortened V by 5 bases and J by 2 bases, and 9 bases separated the two germline ends. CDR1 and CDR2 from the germline V gene are SQVTM and ANQGSEA. The CDR3 runs 12 residues. This CDR3 reads CSVSGQNYGYTF. Here the CDR3 DNA reads TGCAGCGTTAGCGGTCAGAACTATGGCTACACCTTC.

This chain uses TRBV12-5 with TRBJ2-7; 9 bases are shared with TRBD1. The junction had 11 bases not matched to a gene; V was cut back by 7 bases and J by 4 bases. The CDR3 extends over 15 amino acids. In germline, CDR1 is LGHNT, CDR2 FRNRAP. CDR3: CASDTGTGPPYEQYF. CDR3 DNA: TGTGCTAGTGATACCGGGACAGGGCCCCCTTACGAGCAGTACTTC.

The chain couples TRBV7-2 to TRBJ1-6; D ambiguous. V lost 1 base and J 7 bases, leaving 5 bases between the germline ends. The CDR3 contains 13 residues. Germline CDR1 and CDR2: SGHTA and FQGNSA. The CDR3 spells CASSLDPNSPLHF. The CDR3 DNA reads TGTGCCAGCAGCTTAGATCCGAATTCACCCCTCCACTTT.

V usage is TRBV30 and J usage is TRBJ2-7, with D possibly TRBD2 on 6 matching bases. Trimming took off 5 bases at V and 2 bases at J, with 16 bases between the two ends. The CDR3 covers 14 residues. The germline CDR1 and CDR2 sequences are GTSNPN and SVGIG (reference sequence). CDR3 DNA: TGTGCCTGGGGCGGAGGGATCCGGGCCTACGAGCAGTACTTC. Its protein product is CAWGGGIRAYEQYF.

The CDR3 here is CASSLTGLSNQETQYF. The DNA of the CDR3 is TGTGCCAGTAGTTTAACAGGCCTAAGCAACCAAGAGACCCAGTACTTC. The genes are TRBV19 and TRBJ2-5, with D possibly matching TRBD1 (5 bases). Germline loops: CDR1 LNHDA, CDR2 SQIVND (reference sequence). CDR3 length: 16 residues. V lost 5 bases, J lost 0 bases, and 16 bases lay in between. The full variable domain, rest sourced from reference TRBV19 and TRBJ2-5, is DGGITQSPKYLFRKEGQNVTLSCEQNLNHDAMYWYRQDPGQGLRLIYYSQIVNDFQKGDIAEGYSVSREKKESFPLTVTSAQKNPTAFYLCASSLTGLSNQETQYFGPGTRLLVL.

CDR3 coding DNA: TGTGCCAGCAGTCTCGGGGGGTACGCGACAGATACGCAGTATTTT. The encoded protein is CASSLGGYATDTQYF. This chain links TRBV28 with TRBJ2-3; 7 bases map to TRBD2. CDR3 length: 15 residues. With V trimmed by 5 bases and J by 3 bases, 8 bases remained unmatched. CDR1 is MDHEN, CDR2 SYDVKM, per germline.

This chain joins TRBV11-2 and TRBJ2-7; D uncertain. V gave up 1 base and J gave up 2 bases, with 3 bases separating them. From germline, CDR1 is SGHAT and CDR2 FQNNGV. This CDR3 is built from 12 residues. The CDR3, as DNA: TGTGCCAGCAGCTTAGGCGCCTACGAGCAGTACTTC. The encoded protein is CASSLGAYEQYF.

The CDR3: CASSPGTQYF. CDR3 nucleotides: TGTGCCAGCAGCCCGGGGACCCAGTACTTC. The chain is built from TRBV5-4 and TRBJ2-5; D ambiguous. V gave up 4 bases and J gave up 7 bases, with 5 bases separating them. Germline values: CDR1 SGHNT, CDR2 YYREEE (reference sequence). This CDR3 comprises 10 residues. Supplemented by reference TRBV5-4 and TRBJ2-5, the full variable domain reads ETGVTQSPTHLIKTRGQQVTLRCSSQSGHNTVSWYQQALGQGPQFIFQYYREEENGRGNFPPRFSGLQFPNYSSELNVNALELDDSALYLCASSPGTQYFGPGTRLLVL.

The chain combines TRBV15 with TRBJ1-3, with unresolved D. V lost 3 bases, J lost 0 bases, and 12 bases lay in between. From germline, CDR1 is LNHNV and CDR2 YYDKDF (reference sequence). This CDR3 spans 16 amino acids. This CDR3 reads CATSREKWSSGNTIYF. The CDR3 region has the DNA TGTGCCACCAGCAGGGAAAAATGGAGCTCTGGAAACACCATATATTTT.

In its sample, this clone was seen once. This chain connects TRBV4-1 to TRBJ2-1; D call uncertain. The V gene lost 3 bases and the J gene lost 5 bases, with 11 bases spanning the gap. Germline V CDR1 and CDR2: MGHRA, YSYEKL. This CDR3 has 14 amino acids. DNA of the CDR3: TGCGCCAGCAGCCAGACGGACCTCAACAATGAGCAGTTCTTC. Its translation is CASSQTDLNNEQFF.

For the CDR3, the DNA is TGTGCCAGCAGCTTTCAAACCGCAGATACGCAGTATTTT. Its translation: CASSFQTADTQYF. The V call is TRBV7-2, the J call TRBJ2-3; the D is unclear. CDR1 and CDR2 from the germline V gene are SGHTA and FQGNSA. V lost 3 bases and J lost 4, with 8 bases in between. The CDR3 runs 13 residues.

The chain uses TRBV5-4 and TRBJ1-1, with unresolved D. Germline lookup yields CDR1 SGHNT and CDR2 YYREEE (reference sequence). Trimming cost V 3 bases and J 3 bases, with 12 bases left between them. This CDR3 spans 14 amino acids. CDR3 sequence reads: CASSSGLGDTEAFF. CDR3 DNA sequence: TGTGCCAGCAGCTCTGGCCTTGGGGACACTGAAGCTTTCTTT.

The count of this clone is one. The chain carries TRBV5-1 and TRBJ2-3, with D hard to call. The CDR3 consists of 14 residues. The V end was cut by 6 bases, the J end by 3 bases, with 14 bases between. Germline V gives CDR1 SGHRS, CDR2 YFSETQ. The CDR3 region has the DNA TGCGCCAGCACCTGGAGTCCAGGTACAGATACGCAGTATTTT. Amino acids: CASTWSPGTDTQYF.

This chain connects TRBV28 to TRBJ2-3; a possible D gene is TRBD2 (5 bases). The CDR3 length is 14 residues. The V gene lost 2 bases and the J gene lost 8 bases, with 14 bases spanning the gap. In germline, CDR1 is MDHEN, CDR2 SYDVKM. DNA of the CDR3: TGTGCCAGCAGTTTAGAGGGTCTCCTGGGTACGCAGTATTTT. This gives the protein CASSLEGLLGTQYF.

The rearrangement uses TRBV28 and TRBJ1-5, with D possibly TRBD1 on 5 matching bases. From germline, CDR1 is MDHEN and CDR2 SYDVKM. This CDR3 is 15 amino acids long. The V and J ends lost 5 bases and 5 bases respectively, with 16 bases between them. CDR3 protein: CASSAQDSLDQPQHF. The CDR3 DNA reads TGTGCCAGCAGTGCCCAAGACAGTCTCGATCAGCCCCAGCATTTT.

Details on this clone: The junction shows a germline mismatch at one end, possibly a read error. V gene TRBV10-3 combines with J gene TRBJ2-1; the D is unclear. Germline V gene lookup returns CDR1 ENHRY and CDR2 SYGVKD. CDR3 size: 12 residues. CDR3 nucleotide sequence: TGTGCCATCAGTGAGTCCTCCAATGAGCAGTTCTTC. It specifies CAISESSNEQFF.

This clone was counted between two and nine times. The chain carries TRBV10-3 and TRBJ2-1, with TRBD2 matching over 11 bases. The CDR3 covers 17 residues. Looked up from germline, CDR1 is ENHRY and CDR2 is SYGVKD. V was pared by 5 bases and J by 6 bases, with 12 bases of the junction left unmatched. CDR3 nucleotides: TGTGCCATCAGTTCCCCCTATCTAGCGGGAGGAGGCAATGAGCAGTTCTTC. It codes for CAISSPYLAGGGNEQFF.